The rows below give T cell receptor beta chains drawn from one sample of a study of T cell repertoires in cytomegalovirus infection. TCRdb itself ran the reads through MiXCR, one entry per CDR3 protein. The sample yields nearly 550,000 distinct CDR3 sequences, approximately 15% seen once. Sequenced: CD8+ T cells from PBMCs. These receptors all come from a human donor in good health (CMV status not recorded). Some clones in this sample may be carry-over from other donors' samples. Both conserved end residues are part of each CDR3. D genes are given only for firm matches. Only part of the rows carry a size: once, few, many, or a class if the clone is expanded.

TRBV25-1,TRBJ2-3,TRBD1,-,CASTGGDRRSTDTQYF,TGTGCCAGCACTGGAGGGGACAGGAGATCCACAGATACGCAGTATTTT
TRBV5-1,TRBJ2-7,-,-,CASKTGYGAYEQYF,TGCGCCAGTAAAACAGGGTACGGGGCCTACGAGCAGTACTTC
TRBV27,TRBJ2-5,-,-,CASSFQVGETQYF,TGTGCCAGCAGTTTTCAAGTCGGGGAGACCCAGTACTTC
TRBV10-3,TRBJ2-7,-,many,CAIPGRSVDEQYF,TGTGCCATCCCTGGACGGTCGGTGGACGAGCAGTACTTC
TRBV9,TRBJ2-1,TRBD2,many,CASSEPTSGRAWNEQFF,TGTGCCAGCAGCGAGCCTACGAGCGGGAGGGCTTGGAATGAGCAGTTCTTC
TRBV12-5,TRBJ1-4,-,many,CASGLQSTNEKLFF,TGTGCTAGTGGTTTGCAGTCAACTAATGAAAAACTGTTTTTT
TRBV9,TRBJ2-1,-,-,CASSVGGGISSYNEQFF,TGTGCCAGCAGCGTAGGGGGGGGCATAAGCTCCTACAATGAGCAGTTCTTC
TRBV7-6,TRBJ2-4,-,-,CASSLSHTIAKNIQYF,TGTGCCAGCAGCTTGAGCCATACCATAGCCAAAAACATTCAGTACTTC
TRBV20-1,TRBJ1-5,-,few,CSASRSNQPQHF,TGCAGTGCATCAAGGAGCAATCAGCCCCAGCATTTT
TRBV5-4,TRBJ2-1,TRBD2,-,CASSPSLGAGGRNEQFF,TGTGCCAGCAGCCCGTCACTTGGGGCGGGAGGGCGCAATGAGCAGTTCTTC
TRBV5-5,TRBJ2-2,-,few,CASSLFGAQDTGELFF,TGTGCCAGCAGCCTATTCGGGGCGCAGGACACCGGGGAGCTGTTTTTT
TRBV11-2,TRBJ1-1,-,-,CASSLESRAMNTEAFF,TGTGCCAGCAGCTTAGAAAGTAGGGCGATGAACACTGAAGCTTTCTTT
TRBV7-9,TRBJ1-1,TRBD1,many,CASSPQGAGTEAFF,TGTGCCAGCAGCCCGCAGGGGGCTGGGACTGAAGCTTTCTTT
TRBV7-6,TRBJ2-2,-,-,CASNEGGTGELFF,TGTGCCAGTAACGAGGGGGGTACCGGGGAGCTGTTTTTT
TRBV5-5,TRBJ2-1,TRBD1,many,CASSFPQGESSYNEQFF,TGTGCCAGCAGCTTCCCGCAGGGGGAGAGCTCCTACAATGAGCAGTTCTTC
TRBV4-1,TRBJ1-4,TRBD1,few,CASSRPDRAEKLFF,TGCGCCAGCAGCCGGCCGGACAGGGCCGAAAAACTGTTTTTT
TRBV11-2,TRBJ1-5,TRBD1,many,CASSLEGDRFNQPQHF,TGTGCCAGCAGCTTAGAGGGGGACAGGTTCAATCAGCCCCAGCATTTT
TRBV12-3/TRBV12-4,TRBJ2-2,-,many,CASTLTLNRVQTGELFF,TGTGCCAGCACCCTCACCCTGAACAGGGTACAAACCGGGGAGCTGTTTTTT
TRBV6-1,TRBJ1-1,TRBD1,many,CASSPGGHFTRTEAFF,TGTGCCAGCAGCCCAGGGGGACACTTCACGCGCACTGAAGCTTTCTTT
TRBV2,TRBJ2-2,TRBD1,many,CASRVDRQGSTTGELFF,TGTGCCAGCAGAGTAGATAGACAGGGGTCAACCACCGGGGAGCTGTTTTTT
TRBV11-2,TRBJ2-4,-,many,CASSALGLKAKNIQYF,TGTGCCAGCAGCGCCTTGGGTCTGAAGGCCAAAAACATTCAGTACTTC
TRBV6-5,TRBJ2-1,-,-,CASSYSSQKLYNEQFF,TGTGCCAGCAGTTACTCGTCACAAAAACTTTACAATGAGCAGTTCTTC
TRBV7-9,TRBJ1-4,-,many,CASSSSRTDPDEKLFF,TGTGCCAGCAGCTCGTCCCGGACAGATCCAGACGAAAAACTGTTTTTT
TRBV6-1,TRBJ2-7,TRBD1,many,CASLPGTGSYEQYF,TGTGCCAGTTTGCCCGGGACAGGCTCCTACGAGCAGTACTTC
TRBV6-1,TRBJ2-4,-,few,CASSGVTGFNIQYF,TGTGCCAGCAGTGGAGTTACGGGTTTCAACATTCAGTACTTC
TRBV12-3/TRBV12-4,TRBJ2-7,-,few,CASRKDSYEQYF,TGTGCCAGCAGGAAGGACAGCTACGAGCAGTACTTC
TRBV5-1,TRBJ1-5,-,-,CASSLDENQPQHF,TGCGCCAGCAGCTTGGATGAGAATCAGCCCCAGCATTTT
TRBV10-2,TRBJ2-3,TRBD1,few,CASRQGLRGDTQYF,TGCGCCAGCAGACAGGGGTTACGTGGTGATACGCAGTATTTT
TRBV27,TRBJ1-2,-,many,CASSLVGLRVYGYTF,TGTGCCAGCAGTTTAGTCGGGTTACGTGTCTATGGCTACACCTTC
TRBV7-2,TRBJ2-1,-,many,CASSSLQGTGNEQFF,TGTGCCAGCAGCTCCTTACAGGGAACGGGAAATGAGCAGTTCTTC
TRBV5-1,TRBJ2-1,TRBD1,few,CASSTRQGSLGDEQFF,TGCGCCAGCAGCACTAGACAGGGGTCGCTGGGGGATGAGCAGTTCTTC
TRBV27,TRBJ2-1,-,few,CASSLFPGSSYNEQFF,TGTGCCAGCAGTTTATTTCCCGGGAGCTCCTACAATGAGCAGTTCTTC
TRBV19,TRBJ1-5,TRBD1,-,CASTPDRGLQGAQHF,TGTGCCAGTACCCCGGACAGGGGCCTCCAAGGAGCCCAGCATTTT
TRBV27,TRBJ2-5,-,many,CASSPITRETQYF,TGTGCCAGCAGTCCCATCACCCGAGAGACCCAGTACTTC
TRBV6-1,TRBJ2-2,-,many,CASSLQGEGGELFF,TGTGCCAGCTCCCTTCAAGGAGAAGGCGGGGAGCTGTTTTTT
TRBV7-8,TRBJ2-7,TRBD2,many,CASSPSAGDEQYF,TGTGCCAGCAGCCCCTCTGCGGGAGACGAGCAGTACTTC
TRBV19,TRBJ1-5,TRBD1,-,CASRTGPLDQPQHF,TGTGCCAGCCGGACAGGGCCACTGGATCAGCCCCAGCATTTT
TRBV14,TRBJ1-3,TRBD1,many,CASSQGQGSGNTIYF,TGTGCCAGCAGCCAAGGACAGGGCTCTGGAAACACCATATATTTT
TRBV19,TRBJ1-5,-,many,CASSIKGGGNQPQHF,TGTGCCAGTAGTATAAAGGGAGGCGGCAATCAGCCCCAGCATTTT
TRBV29-1,TRBJ2-1,TRBD2,-,CSVGGLAAVGEQFF,TGCAGCGTTGGAGGACTAGCGGCCGTTGGTGAGCAGTTCTTC
TRBV7-9,TRBJ2-4,-,many,CASSEDGGGRNIQYF,TGTGCCAGCAGCGAGGACGGTGGGGGGCGAAACATTCAGTACTTC
TRBV28,TRBJ2-5,-,many,CASNLGRGRETQYF,TGTGCCAGCAACCTTGGGAGGGGGCGAGAGACCCAGTACTTC
TRBV7-8,TRBJ1-6,-,many,CASSLGSYTPNSPLHF,TGTGCCAGCAGCTTAGGATCTTACACCCCTAATTCACCCCTCCACTTT
TRBV19,TRBJ2-3,TRBD2,many,CASSIPAWSSGGVPDTQYF,TGTGCCAGTAGTATCCCCGCATGGTCTAGCGGGGGGGTACCAGATACGCAGTATTTT
TRBV7-9,TRBJ2-7,TRBD2,many,CASSLVAGAYEQYF,TGTGCCAGCAGCTTAGTGGCGGGGGCCTACGAGCAGTACTTC
TRBV10-3,TRBJ1-3,-,many,CAIRGGTSGNTIYF,TGTGCCATCAGGGGGGGCACTTCTGGAAACACCATATATTTT
TRBV4-1,TRBJ1-5,-,many,CASSRRAVDNQPQHF,TGCGCCAGCAGCCGAAGGGCGGTGGACAATCAGCCCCAGCATTTT
TRBV6-1,TRBJ2-1,TRBD2,many,CASSEGIAGDNEQFF,TGTGCCAGCAGTGAAGGGATAGCGGGGGACAATGAGCAGTTCTTC